These 30 T cell receptor beta chains originate from one sample sequenced in a study of blood T cell repertoires in COVID-19. Clones were read by immunoSEQ multiplex PCR, and TCRdb kept only the in-frame ones, dropping some. This table has roughly 230,000 clones, around 83% appearing once. The sequenced sample was peripheral blood. Receptor source: a man aged 40-49 years with acute or convalescent COVID-19.

V gene TRBV12-5 combines with J gene TRBJ1-5, with TRBD1 matching 7 bases. V lost 5 bases and J lost 5; bases outside the gene matches: 9. The CDR3 covers 15 residues. The germline V gene encodes CDR1 LGHNT and CDR2 FRNRAP. The CDR3: CASGPWDRGYQPQHF. CDR3 nucleotides: TGTGCTAGTGGTCCCTGGGACAGAGGTTATCAGCCCCAGCATTTT.

In this sample, this clone turned up once. The genes are TRBV3-1 (or the pseudogene TRBV3-2) and TRBJ1-1; D is ambiguous. Germline V gene sequence: CDR1 LGHDT, CDR2 YNNKEL (reference sequence). Trimming cost V 0 bases and J 4 bases, with 9 bases left between them. The CDR3 loop spans 14 amino acids. CDR3 residues: CASSQEPRGTEAFF. In DNA, the CDR3 is TGTGCCAGCAGCCAAGAGCCCCGGGGCACTGAAGCTTTCTTT.

The rearrangement links TRBV14 to TRBJ1-2, with 7 bases that match TRBD1. This CDR3 comprises 16 residues. Germline CDR1 reads SGHDN; CDR2 reads FVKESK. The V gene end was trimmed by 1 base and the J gene end by 4 bases; junction bases not matched to a gene: 9. The CDR3, as DNA: TGTGCCAGCAGCCAAGGGAACATGGGACAGCTCTATGGCTACACCTTC. Translation: CASSQGNMGQLYGYTF.

V and J are TRBV2 and TRBJ1-1; no firm D call. CDR1 SNHLY and CDR2 FYNNEI come from the germline V gene. This CDR3 has 15 residues. Trimming took 0 bases from V and 4 from J, leaving 12 bases between them. The DNA of the CDR3 is TGTGCCAGCAGTGAAGCCCCGGGGATGGGCACTGAAGCTTTCTTT. This sequence encodes CASSEAPGMGTEAFF.

The chain couples TRBV5-1 to TRBJ2-6, with D possibly being TRBD1 (5 bases). This CDR3 contains 16 residues. V gave up 0 bases and J gave up 4 bases, with 11 bases separating them. Germline CDR1 is SGHRS and CDR2 is YFSETQ. The CDR3, as DNA: TGCGCCAGCAGCTTGGCCACCAGGGCAGGGGCCAACGTCCTGACTTTC. It is translated as CASSLATRAGANVLTF.

This sequence joins TRBV5-6 and TRBJ2-7; 9 bases are shared with TRBD1. Germline trimming cut 2 bases from V and 3 bases from J; bases unmatched to any gene: 6. Germline lookup yields CDR1 SGHDT and CDR2 YYEEEE. This CDR3 contains 15 residues. CDR3 residues: CASSFEGTGIYEQYF. In DNA, the CDR3 is TGTGCCAGCAGCTTCGAAGGGACAGGGATCTACGAGCAGTACTTC.

The chain is built from TRBV9 and TRBJ1-2, with a tentative D call TRBD1 (5 bases). V gave up 6 bases and J gave up 6 bases, with 15 bases separating them. Germline V CDR1 and CDR2: SGDLS, YYNGEE. This CDR3 is 13 amino acids long. The CDR3 loop reads CASTSMGGNGYTF. As DNA, the CDR3 is TGTGCCAGCACCTCAATGGGGGGGAATGGCTACACCTTC.

The gene calls are TRBV3-1 (or the pseudogene TRBV3-2) and TRBJ1-1; 8 bases map to TRBD1. In germline, CDR1 is LGHDT, CDR2 YNNKEL (reference sequence). The V segment lost 3 bases and the J segment 4 bases; nucleotides outside the gene matches: 4. CDR3 length equals 14 residues. This CDR3 reads CASSQTGVGTEAFF. Here the CDR3 DNA reads TGTGCCAGCAGCCAGACAGGGGTGGGCACTGAAGCTTTCTTT.

The chain uses TRBV7-9 and TRBJ2-3, with TRBD2 matching 9 bases. The V gene's germline CDR1 is SEHNR and CDR2 FQNEAQ (reference sequence). This CDR3 comprises 15 residues. V lost 5 bases, J lost 0 bases, and 3 bases stayed unmatched. The CDR3 protein is CASSSGGSSTDTQYF. The CDR3 region has the DNA TGTGCCAGCAGCAGCGGGGGGTCTAGCACAGATACGCAGTATTTT.

The chain joins TRBV21-1 to TRBJ2-3; the DNA was not compared with TRBD2, the D call given in the table. TRBV21-1 is a pseudogene locus. This CDR3 region has 20 residues. In DNA, the CDR3 is TGTGCCAGCAGCAAATCCCCGGGACTAGCGGGCGTTATGAGCACAGATACGCAGTATTTT. Translating gives CASSKSPGLAGVMSTDTQYF.

The chain couples TRBV3-1 (or the pseudogene TRBV3-2) to TRBJ2-7; 7 bases are a match to TRBD1. Looked up from germline, CDR1 is LGHDT and CDR2 is YNNKEL (reference sequence). V lost 1 base, J lost 3 bases, and 12 bases stayed unmatched. The CDR3 is 17 amino acids. The CDR3: CASSQARQGLSNYEQYF. The DNA for the CDR3 is TGTGCCAGCAGCCAAGCCAGACAGGGCTTATCTAACTACGAGCAGTACTTC.

The chain links TRBV9 to TRBJ1-2, with 8 nucleotides matching TRBD1. The CDR3 spans 14 residues. J was trimmed by 4 bases and V by 6 bases; bases with no gene match: 8. The V gene's germline CDR1 is SGDLS and CDR2 YYNGEE. The CDR3 protein is CASNRQGSGYGYTF. The CDR3 bases are TGTGCCAGCAACAGACAGGGGTCGGGCTATGGCTACACCTTC. Based on the CDR3 plus reference TRBV9 and TRBJ1-2, the full variable domain is DSGVTQTPKHLITATGQRVTLRCSPRSGDLSVYWYQQSLDQGLQFLIQYYNGEERAKGNILERFSAQQFPDLHSELNLSSLELGDSALYFCASNRQGSGYGYTFGSGTRLTVV.

This sequence joins TRBV5-1 and TRBJ2-1; tentatively, D is TRBD1 (5 bases). The CDR3 consists of 14 residues. Per germline, CDR1 SGHRS and CDR2 YFSETQ. V lost 1 base, J lost 6 bases, and 11 bases lay in between. The CDR3 is CASSLSSGSNEQFF. Here the CDR3 DNA reads TGCGCCAGCAGCTTGAGTTCAGGGTCCAATGAGCAGTTCTTC. Filled out from reference TRBV5-1 and TRBJ2-1, the complete variable domain reads KAGVTQTPRYLIKTRGQQVTLSCSPISGHRSVSWYQQTPGQGLQFLFEYFSETQRNKGNFPGRFSGRQFSNSRSEMNVSTLELGDSALYLCASSLSSGSNEQFFGPGTRLTVL.

The chain combines TRBV3-1 (or the pseudogene TRBV3-2) with TRBJ1-4, with TRBD1 as a possible D gene (6 bases). The CDR3 consists of 15 residues. Germline V gene sequence: CDR1 LGHDT, CDR2 YNNKEL (reference sequence). The V end was cut by 0 bases, the J end by 8 bases, with 13 bases between. The CDR3: CASSQDTGYYEKLFF. In DNA form, the CDR3 reads TGTGCCAGCAGCCAAGATACAGGGTATTACGAAAAACTGTTTTTT.

This chain links TRBV30 with TRBJ2-3, with D maybe TRBD1 (6 bases). Germline V gene lookup returns CDR1 GTSNPN and CDR2 SVGIG (reference sequence). Trimming stripped 3 bases from V and 1 base from J, with 20 bases between. CDR3 length: 17 amino acids. The CDR3 reads CAWSAGTPPRRTDTQYF. The DNA of the CDR3 is TGTGCCTGGAGCGCCGGGACACCCCCTCGGCGCACAGATACGCAGTATTTT.

The gene calls are TRBV4-2 and TRBJ2-7, with D possibly TRBD1 on 5 matching bases. With 4 bases removed from V and 6 bases from J, the gap between germline ends came to 19 bases. The germline CDR1 and CDR2 sequences are LGHNA and YNFKEQ. CDR3 size: 15 residues. The CDR3 loop is CASSLTPRQGVEQYF. CDR3 DNA sequence: TGTGCCAGCAGCCTCACGCCCCGCCAGGGCGTCGAGCAGTACTTC.

The gene calls are TRBV21-1 and TRBJ2-5; the table calls TRBD1, which could not be checked here. TRBV21-1 is deemed a pseudogene. CDR3 length: 19 amino acids. CDR3 sequence: CASSYDVGFARVGLETQYF. The CDR3 bases are TGTGCCAGCAGCTACGATGTGGGGTTTGCCAGGGTCGGGTTAGAGACCCAGTACTTC.

The J gene is TRBJ2-1, the V gene TRBV6-2 or TRBV6-3; 12 bases match TRBD2. V lost 2 bases, J lost 4 bases, and 3 bases stayed unmatched. CDR1 and CDR2 (germline): MNHEY, SVGEGT. The CDR3 length is 16 residues. For the CDR3, the DNA is TGTGCCAGCAGTTACCTAGCGGGGGGGCGATACAATGAGCAGTTCTTC. Translation gives CASSYLAGGRYNEQFF.

The genes are TRBV4-1 and TRBJ2-5, with 11 bases that match TRBD2. Germline V gene sequence: CDR1 MGHRA, CDR2 YSYEKL. With 3 bases clipped from V and 7 bases from J, the junction kept 13 bases outside the gene matches. CDR3 length equals 17 residues. CDR3 DNA sequence: TGCGCCAGCAGCCAGGACGACTCTAGCGGGGGGCGAGGGACCCAGTACTTC. The encoded protein is CASSQDDSSGGRGTQYF.

This sequence joins TRBV5-1 and TRBJ2-2, with 7 bases that match TRBD1. The CDR3 extends over 14 amino acids. After removal of 6 bases from V and 3 bases from J, the junction contained 5 bases not matched to a gene. CDR1 and CDR2 from the germline V gene are SGHRS and YFSETQ. CDR3 region: CASTRDSDTGELFF. CDR3 DNA sequence: TGCGCCAGCACCAGGGACAGCGACACCGGGGAGCTGTTTTTT.

The chain combines TRBV7-9 with TRBJ1-4, with a weak D call TRBD1 (5 bases). Germline V gives CDR1 SEHNR, CDR2 FQNEAQ (reference sequence). Trimming took off 2 bases at V and 7 bases at J, with 11 bases between the two ends. This CDR3 is built from 14 residues. CDR3 nucleotides: TGTGCCAGCAGCTTACATCAGGGAGGTGAAAAACTGTTTTTT. This codes for CASSLHQGGEKLFF.

The chain employs TRBV27 and TRBJ2-7; TRBD2 matches 7 bases. The CDR3 covers 15 residues. V shed 3 bases, J shed 4 bases, and the junction held 9 bases outside the gene matches. Germline CDR1 MNHEY, CDR2 SMNVEV (reference sequence). The CDR3 is CASSLAGTTPYEQYF. CDR3 sequence (DNA): TGTGCCAGCAGTTTGGCCGGGACTACTCCTTACGAGCAGTACTTC.

The chain uses TRBV15 and TRBJ1-1; no firm D call. This CDR3 comprises 15 residues. Germline V CDR1 and CDR2: LNHNV, YYDKDF (reference sequence). Trimming shortened V by 0 bases and J by 3 bases, and 11 bases separated the two germline ends. This CDR3 reads CATSRDLRVDTEAFF. CDR3 sequence (DNA): TGTGCCACCAGCAGAGATTTACGAGTGGACACTGAAGCTTTCTTT.

The V and J genes are TRBV29-1 and TRBJ2-3, with a possible D match to TRBD2 (5 bases). The ends were cut back, 4 bases at V and 0 bases at J, with 14 bases in the middle. This CDR3 is built from 15 residues. The germline V gene has CDR1 SQVTM and CDR2 ANQGSEA. CDR3 nucleotide sequence: TGCAGCGTTGTTCCTAGCCCCGGTAGCACAGATACGCAGTATTTT. Amino acids: CSVVPSPGSTDTQYF.

The chain recombines TRBV2 with TRBJ1-4; D remains unclear. Trimming cost V 1 base and J 5 bases, with 11 bases left between them. The CDR3 is 15 residues long. CDR1 and CDR2 (germline): SNHLY, FYNNEI. CDR3 sequence: CASSEDVSVNEKLFF. The CDR3 DNA follows: TGTGCCAGCAGTGAAGATGTTAGTGTCAATGAAAAACTGTTTTTT.

Written as DNA, the CDR3 is TGTGCCACCAGTGATACTCGGGCGGGGAACACTGAAGCTTTCTTT. Translated: CATSDTRAGNTEAFF. V gene TRBV24-1 combines with J gene TRBJ1-1; no firm D call. The CDR3 runs to 15 residues. Trimming cost V 3 bases and J 1 base, with 11 bases left between them. The germline V gene encodes CDR1 KGHDR and CDR2 SFDVKD.

The rearrangement uses TRBV6-1 and TRBJ1-2; tentatively, D is TRBD1 (5 bases). The length of the CDR3 is 15 residues. Germline V gene sequence: CDR1 MNHNS, CDR2 SASEGT. V was trimmed by 0 bases and J by 8 bases, leaving 16 bases between them. Here the CDR3 reads CASSEALGLAGGYTF. The CDR3 nucleotides are TGTGCCAGCAGTGAAGCTCTGGGACTGGCCGGGGGCTACACCTTC.

This chain uses TRBV11-2 with TRBJ1-1; D remains unclear. The ends were cut back, 3 bases at V and 1 base at J, with 9 bases in the middle. The germline gives CDR1 SGHAT, CDR2 FQNNGV. This CDR3 contains 14 residues. The CDR3 is CASSLSRGNTEAFF. DNA of the CDR3: TGTGCCAGCAGCTTGAGCCGGGGGAACACTGAAGCTTTCTTT.

This clone was seen more than once but under ten times. J is TRBJ2-5 and V is TRBV4-2, with TRBD2 matching 9 bases. CDR3 length: 17 amino acids. Germline CDR1 is LGHNA and CDR2 is YNFKEQ. With V trimmed by 2 bases and J by 2 bases, 9 bases remained unmatched. CDR3 loop: CASSQSSGGGGQETQYF. The DNA for the CDR3 is TGTGCCAGCAGCCAAAGTTCCGGCGGGGGGGGTCAAGAGACCCAGTACTTC.

The CDR3 sequence: CASTPSGGVTGELFF. CDR3 sequence (DNA): TGTGCCAGCACGCCCTCGGGGGGGGTTACCGGGGAGCTGTTTTTT. The V and J genes are TRBV2 and TRBJ2-2, with 8 bases lining up with TRBD2. The germline CDR1 and CDR2 sequences are SNHLY and FYNNEI. The length of the CDR3 is 15 residues. V was clipped by 7 bases and J by 5 bases; unmatched bases: 9. Filled out from reference TRBV2 and TRBJ2-2, the complete variable domain reads EPEVTQTPSHQVTQMGQEVILRCVPISNHLYFYWYRQILGQKVEFLVSFYNNEISEKSEIFDDQFSVERPDGSNFTLKIRSTKLEDSAMYFCASTPSGGVTGELFFGEGSRLTVL.